The 32 T cell receptor beta chains reported below all come from one sample, sequenced in a study of blood T cell repertoires in COVID-19. TCRdb keeps only in-frame clones here, not all; method: immunoSEQ multiplex PCR. Seen here are about 86,000 clones, around 87% observed once, and the top ten hold around 1.1%. The sample consisted of peripheral blood. Receptors originate from a human donor in a cohort sampled during active COVID-19.

This clone was detected only once. This chain joins TRBV28 and TRBJ1-2; D perhaps matches TRBD1 (5 bases). With 2 bases removed from V and 7 bases from J, the gap between germline ends came to 20 bases. This CDR3 has 16 residues. Germline CDR1 and CDR2: MDHEN and SYDVKM. In DNA form, the CDR3 reads TGTGCCAGCAGTTTAGATTTGGGAGGGACCCTTAGTGGCTACACCTTC. It translates to CASSLDLGGTLSGYTF.

This clone was counted a single time. The rearrangement links TRBV19 to TRBJ2-1, with a possible D match to TRBD1 (6 bases). In germline, CDR1 is LNHDA, CDR2 SQIVND (reference sequence). The CDR3 runs 13 residues. The germline V and J ends were trimmed by 3 bases and 5 bases, with 8 bases remaining between them. CDR3 in amino acids: CASSMGAHNEQFF. The DNA for the CDR3 is TGTGCCAGTAGTATGGGGGCCCACAATGAGCAGTTCTTC. Full variable domain (outside the CDR3, taken from reference TRBV19 and TRBJ2-1): DGGITQSPKYLFRKEGQNVTLSCEQNLNHDAMYWYRQDPGQGLRLIYYSQIVNDFQKGDIAEGYSVSREKKESFPLTVTSAQKNPTAFYLCASSMGAHNEQFFGPGTRLTVL.

This clone was detected only once. The rearrangement uses TRBV30 and TRBJ2-7, with 7 bases identical to TRBD1. The CDR3 totals 12 residues. The germline V gene has CDR1 GTSNPN and CDR2 SVGIG (reference sequence). V lost 7 bases, J lost 2 bases, and 5 bases stayed unmatched. The CDR3 spells CALGQGAYEQYF. CDR3 DNA sequence: TGTGCCTTGGGGCAGGGGGCCTACGAGCAGTACTTC.

The count of this clone is one. This sequence joins TRBV3-1 (or the pseudogene TRBV3-2) and TRBJ1-4; D unresolved. Trimming left V 0 bases short and J 11 bases short, with 16 bases between. CDR1 is LGHDT and CDR2 is YNNKEL in the germline V gene (reference sequence). The CDR3 has 15 amino acids. As DNA, the CDR3 is TGTGCCAGCAGCCAAGATTGGGTCGATCCGGGGAAACTGTTTTTT. Translation gives CASSQDWVDPGKLFF.

The genes are TRBV5-5 and TRBJ2-5; 7 positions match TRBD2. The CDR3 length is 15 residues. After removal of 4 bases from V and 3 bases from J, the junction contained 9 bases not matched to a gene. Germline CDR1 is SGHKS and CDR2 is YYEKEE (reference sequence). CDR3 sequence reads: CASSPGTTTKETQYF. The CDR3 bases are TGTGCCAGCAGCCCAGGGACTACCACTAAAGAGACCCAGTACTTC.

V is TRBV6-5 and J is TRBJ2-6; D not certain. Between the trimmed V and J ends, which lost 4 bases and 0 bases, there was a span of 10 bases. Germline V gives CDR1 MNHEY, CDR2 SVGAGI. This CDR3 is built from 16 residues. CDR3 loop: CASSLRRSSGANVLTF. In nucleotides, the CDR3 is TGTGCCAGCAGTTTAAGACGGAGCTCTGGGGCCAACGTCCTGACTTTC.

The chain links TRBV7-8 to TRBJ1-5, with TRBD1 matching over 8 bases. Germline V gene data show CDR1 as SGHVS and CDR2 as FQNEAQ. This CDR3 is built from 18 residues. With V trimmed by 3 bases and J by 4 bases, 14 bases remained unmatched. This chain's CDR3 is CASSFHRGGQVINQPQHF. As DNA, the CDR3 is TGTGCCAGCAGCTTCCATCGCGGGGGACAGGTTATTAATCAGCCCCAGCATTTT.

This clone has only a few counts. This chain joins TRBV28 and TRBJ1-2; TRBD1 aligns across 8 bases. Unmatched junction bases numbered 9, after V lost 5 bases and J lost 1 base. The CDR3 contains 16 residues. CDR1 MDHEN and CDR2 SYDVKM come from the germline V gene. The CDR3 DNA reads TGTGCCAGCAGTCTCCCAGGGGGCGCGGGTAACTATGGCTACACCTTC. It specifies CASSLPGGAGNYGYTF.

The chain carries TRBV27 and TRBJ2-3, with TRBD2 matching over 15 bases. This CDR3 has 18 amino acids. The junction had 7 bases not matched to a gene; V was cut back by 3 bases and J by 3 bases. Germline values: CDR1 MNHEY, CDR2 SMNVEV (reference sequence). The chain's CDR3 is CASSFGTSGRPGTDTQYF. The CDR3 DNA reads TGTGCCAGCAGTTTCGGGACTAGCGGGAGGCCCGGTACAGATACGCAGTATTTT.

This clone has only a few counts. The chain combines TRBV19 with TRBJ2-5, with a weak D call TRBD2 (5 bases). This CDR3 comprises 15 residues. V gave up 6 bases and J gave up 2 bases, with 16 bases separating them. The germline CDR1 and CDR2 sequences are LNHDA and SQIVND (reference sequence). Written as DNA, the CDR3 is TGTGCCAGTAGATCGGGGAGCATTATTCAAGAGACCCAGTACTTC. This gives the protein CASRSGSIIQETQYF. Based on the CDR3 plus reference TRBV19 and TRBJ2-5, the full variable domain is DGGITQSPKYLFRKEGQNVTLSCEQNLNHDAMYWYRQDPGQGLRLIYYSQIVNDFQKGDIAEGYSVSREKKESFPLTVTSAQKNPTAFYLCASRSGSIIQETQYFGPGTRLLVL.

This chain joins TRBV12-3 or TRBV12-4 and TRBJ2-7, with a weak D call TRBD1 (6 bases). Trimming took 11 bases from V and 1 from J, leaving 12 bases between them. The CDR3 has 12 amino acids. The DNA for the CDR3 is TGTGCCTCGAGGGGGAGATCCTACGAGCAGTACTTC. The encoded protein is CASRGRSYEQYF.

The chain is built from TRBV5-1 and TRBJ2-1; no clear D gene. V was cut by 0 bases and J by 12 bases, with 13 bases left in between. This CDR3 spans 13 amino acids. Germline V CDR1 and CDR2: SGHRS, YFSETQ. CDR3 in amino acids: CASSLDQADGQFF. In nucleotides, the CDR3 is TGCGCCAGCAGCTTGGATCAGGCCGACGGGCAGTTCTTC.

This clone was picked up one time. This sequence joins TRBV5-1 and TRBJ2-1, with D unresolved. CDR1 SGHRS and CDR2 YFSETQ come from the germline V gene. The CDR3 is 14 residues long. Trimming removed 3 bases from V and 8 bases from J, with 15 bases in between. CDR3 sequence (DNA): TGCGCCAGCAGCTCCTTAAGCACGATCGATGAGCAGTTCTTC. Its translation: CASSSLSTIDEQFF.

The chain is built from TRBV6-5 and TRBJ1-2, with 9 bases identical to TRBD1. The CDR3 sequence is 14 residues long. V gave up 5 bases and J gave up 4 bases; unmatched junction bases: 5. Germline-derived CDR1 and CDR2 are MNHEY and SVGAGI. The CDR3 loop reads CASSTGTGRYGYTF. As DNA, the CDR3 is TGTGCCAGCAGTACCGGGACAGGGCGCTATGGCTACACCTTC.

This clone is judged medium-sized. The V gene is TRBV3-1 (or the pseudogene TRBV3-2), the J gene TRBJ1-1; D is unclear. CDR1 LGHDT and CDR2 YNNKEL come from the germline V gene (reference sequence). The length of the CDR3 is 12 residues. Between the trimmed V and J ends, which lost 2 bases and 2 bases, there was a span of 3 bases. CDR3 residues: CASSQRNTEAFF. The CDR3 bases are TGTGCCAGCAGCCAACGTAACACTGAAGCTTTCTTT.

The gene calls are TRBV5-1 and TRBJ2-2; the match to TRBD1 covers 9 bases. The length of the CDR3 is 10 residues. Losses at the gene ends were 5 bases for V and 13 bases for J; bases not matched to a gene: 0. Germline V gene lookup returns CDR1 SGHRS and CDR2 YFSETQ. CDR3 amino acids: CASRGQGLFF. The CDR3 bases are TGCGCCAGCAGGGGACAGGGGCTGTTTTTT.

This chain uses TRBV3-1 (or the pseudogene TRBV3-2) with TRBJ2-6; TRBD1 aligns across 8 bases. V was clipped by 4 bases and J by 0 bases; unmatched bases: 14. Germline V CDR1 and CDR2: LGHDT, YNNKEL (reference sequence). This CDR3 is built from 20 residues. The CDR3 region is CASSPTGVTGALSGANVLTF. The CDR3 DNA reads as TGTGCCAGCAGCCCAACCGGGGTGACAGGGGCCCTCTCTGGGGCCAACGTCCTGACTTTC.

Concerning this clone itself: The junction shows a germline mismatch at one end, possibly a read error. This rearrangement joins TRBV10-1 to TRBJ2-2, with D possibly TRBD1 on 6 matching bases. Germline CDR1 reads WNHNN; CDR2 reads SYGVQD (reference sequence). The CDR3 has 14 residues. The CDR3 sequence is CASSEGQNPGELFF. The CDR3 region has the DNA TGCGCCAGCAGTGAGGGACAGAACCCCGGGGAGCTGTTTTTT.

The rearrangement joins TRBV3-1 (or the pseudogene TRBV3-2) to TRBJ2-7; D may be TRBD2 (7 bases). The CDR3 has 17 amino acids. V lost 4 bases to trimming and J lost 7 bases, with 26 bases between them. Per germline, CDR1 LGHDT and CDR2 YNNKEL (reference sequence). CDR3 nucleotides: TGTGCCAGCAGCCCTGGTAACAGGGCCTCGGGGGGAAGGGAGCAGTACTTC. As protein: CASSPGNRASGGREQYF.

This clone has only a few counts. The chain has TRBV7-8 and TRBJ2-1, with TRBD2 matching 13 bases. Per germline, CDR1 SGHVS and CDR2 FQNEAQ. The CDR3 is 15 amino acids. Trimming at V came to 5 bases and at J to 7 bases, leaving 5 bases not matched to a gene. The CDR3 coding sequence is TGTGCCAGCAGCCCGACTAGCGGGAGGACAAATGAGCAGTTCTTC. The encoded protein is CASSPTSGRTNEQFF.

The gene calls are TRBV7-9 and TRBJ1-4; TRBD1 is a possible D gene (6 bases). Germline assignment: CDR1 SEHNR and CDR2 FQNEAQ (reference sequence). The CDR3 consists of 19 residues. The V end lost 5 bases, the J end lost 4 bases, and 26 bases lay between the germline ends. CDR3: CASSAYGEGRGHSNEKLFF. The DNA for the CDR3 is TGTGCCAGCAGCGCTTACGGAGAGGGTCGGGGACACAGTAATGAAAAACTGTTTTTT.

This chain connects TRBV2 to TRBJ1-2; 7 bases are a match to TRBD1. The junction had 9 bases not matched to a gene; V was cut back by 4 bases and J by 4 bases. Germline values: CDR1 SNHLY, CDR2 FYNNEI. CDR3 size: 15 residues. CDR3 nucleotide sequence: TGTGCCAGCAGTGCAAGGGACAGCCTGACCTATGGCTACACCTTC. Protein sequence: CASSARDSLTYGYTF.

The sample holds one count of this clone. This chain connects TRBV4-1 to TRBJ2-3, with a weak D call TRBD2 (5 bases). The V end was cut by 6 bases, the J end by 2 bases, with 21 bases between. The CDR3 sequence is 17 residues long. Per germline, CDR1 MGHRA and CDR2 YSYEKL. The CDR3 sequence: CASRRAERRDPTDTQYF. The CDR3 nucleotides read TGCGCCAGCAGAAGAGCGGAACGGAGAGACCCCACAGATACGCAGTATTTT.

The chain carries TRBV11-2 and TRBJ2-1, with D possibly being TRBD2 (5 bases). This CDR3 region has 15 residues. Trimming took off 3 bases at V and 2 bases at J, with 11 bases between the two ends. The V gene's germline CDR1 is SGHAT and CDR2 FQNNGV. The CDR3 bases are TGTGCCAGCAGCTTGACCGACTATACCTACAATGAGCAGTTCTTC. Amino acid sequence: CASSLTDYTYNEQFF.

The sample holds one count of this clone. The chain recombines TRBV7-9 with TRBJ2-7; 11 nucleotides agree with TRBD1. This CDR3 spans 15 amino acids. Losses at the gene ends were 5 bases for V and 2 bases for J; bases not matched to a gene: 5. In germline, CDR1 is SEHNR, CDR2 FQNEAQ (reference sequence). Written as DNA, the CDR3 is TGTGCCAGCAGCCCGCGGACAGGGGGCCCCTACGAGCAGTACTTC. This codes for CASSPRTGGPYEQYF. The entire variable domain, with the rest obtained from reference TRBV7-9 and TRBJ2-7, is as follows: DTGVSQNPRHKITKRGQNVTFRCDPISEHNRLYWYRQTLGQGPEFLTYFQNEAQLEKSRLLSDRFSAERPKGSFSTLEIQRTEQGDSAMYLCASSPRTGGPYEQYFGPGTRLTVT.

The chain couples TRBV27 to TRBJ2-7; D uncertain. Germline V CDR1 and CDR2: MNHEY, SMNVEV (reference sequence). The CDR3 spans 17 residues. The germline V and J ends were trimmed by 2 bases and 0 bases, with 17 bases remaining between them. The DNA for the CDR3 is TGTGCCAGCAGTTTAACCGCTCCCTCCATCGGCTCCTACGAGCAGTACTTC. This gives the protein CASSLTAPSIGSYEQYF.

V and J are TRBV28 and TRBJ1-2; 9 bases match TRBD1. This CDR3 has 14 residues. J lost 8 bases, V lost 9 bases, and 13 bases had no gene match. CDR1 is MDHEN and CDR2 is SYDVKM in the germline V gene. The chain's CDR3 is CASQTGQGSEGYTF. In nucleotides, the CDR3 is TGTGCCAGTCAGACAGGACAGGGGTCCGAGGGCTACACCTTC.

The V and J genes are TRBV6-5 and TRBJ1-2, with D possibly TRBD1 on 6 matching bases. The V gene lost 8 bases and the J gene lost 2 bases, with 18 bases spanning the gap. CDR1 and CDR2 (germline): MNHEY, SVGAGI. The length of the CDR3 is 15 residues. The CDR3 loop is CASGDVDSSNYGYTF. The CDR3 DNA reads as TGTGCCAGCGGGGACGTGGACAGCTCCAACTATGGCTACACCTTC.

This clone has more than one count but fewer than ten. The rearrangement links TRBV29-1 to TRBJ2-7, with TRBD1 identical over 9 bases. The CDR3 sequence is 14 residues long. Germline trimming cut 7 bases from V and 1 base from J; bases unmatched to any gene: 8. In germline, CDR1 is SQVTM, CDR2 ANQGSEA. The CDR3 coding sequence is TGCAGCGCCCGTCGGGACAGGGCTTCCTACGAGCAGTACTTC. Its protein is CSARRDRASYEQYF.

The chain is built from TRBV3-1 (or the pseudogene TRBV3-2) and TRBJ1-1; 7 bases agree with TRBD1. In germline, CDR1 is LGHDT, CDR2 YNNKEL (reference sequence). The V and J ends lost 4 bases and 5 bases, in that order; junction bases with no gene match: 7. The CDR3 loop spans 14 amino acids. The CDR3: CASSRTQGVTEAFF. CDR3 in DNA: TGTGCCAGCAGCCGCACTCAGGGGGTAACTGAAGCTTTCTTT.

The genes are TRBV5-1 and TRBJ1-2; D may be TRBD1 (5 bases). Germline V lookup: CDR1 SGHRS, CDR2 YFSETQ. This CDR3 contains 13 residues. V was shortened by 4 bases and J by 0 bases, with 7 bases between the two germline ends. The CDR3 nucleotides are TGCGCCAGCAGCACAGGAGCTAACTATGGCTACACCTTC. It is translated as CASSTGANYGYTF.

This clone was seen only once. The chain couples TRBV11-2 to TRBJ2-1, with 10 bases identical to TRBD2. The trim removed 5 bases at V and 6 bases at J, leaving 16 bases unmatched. Germline CDR1 is SGHAT and CDR2 is FQNNGV. CDR3 size: 18 residues. The CDR3 region has the DNA TGTGCCAGCAGCCCCCCAAGGGCTATAGCGGGAGGCAGCAATGAGCAGTTCTTC. Translated, it gives CASSPPRAIAGGSNEQFF. Full variable domain (remainder filled in from reference TRBV11-2 and TRBJ2-1): EAGVAQSPRYKIIEKRQSVAFWCNPISGHATLYWYQQILGQGPKLLIQFQNNGVVDDSQLPKDRFSAERLKGVDSTLKIQPAKLEDSAVYLCASSPPRAIAGGSNEQFFGPGTRLTVL.